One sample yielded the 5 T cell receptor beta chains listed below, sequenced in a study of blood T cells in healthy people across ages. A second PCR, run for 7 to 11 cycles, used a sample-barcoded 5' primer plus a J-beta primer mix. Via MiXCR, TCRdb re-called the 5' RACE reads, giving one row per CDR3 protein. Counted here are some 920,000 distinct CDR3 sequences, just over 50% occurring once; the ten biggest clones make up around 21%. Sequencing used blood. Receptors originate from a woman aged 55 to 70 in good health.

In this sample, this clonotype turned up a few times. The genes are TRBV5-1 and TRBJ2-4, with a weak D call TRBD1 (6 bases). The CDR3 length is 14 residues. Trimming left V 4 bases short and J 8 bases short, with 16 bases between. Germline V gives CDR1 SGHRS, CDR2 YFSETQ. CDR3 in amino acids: CASSHGTPKDIQYF. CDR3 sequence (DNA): TGCGCCAGCAGCCACGGGACACCGAAGGACATTCAGTACTTC.

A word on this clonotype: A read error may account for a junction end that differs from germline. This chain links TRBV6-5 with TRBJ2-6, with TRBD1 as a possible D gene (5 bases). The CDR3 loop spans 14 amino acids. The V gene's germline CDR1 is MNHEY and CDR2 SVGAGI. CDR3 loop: CASRRSSGANALTF. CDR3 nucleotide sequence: TGTGCCAGCAGGAGAAGCTCTGGGGCCAACGCCCTGACTTTC.

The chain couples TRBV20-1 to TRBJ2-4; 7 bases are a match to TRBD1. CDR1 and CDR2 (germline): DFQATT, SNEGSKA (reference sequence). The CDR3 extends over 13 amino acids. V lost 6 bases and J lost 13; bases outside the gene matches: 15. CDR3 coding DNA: TGCAGTGCAAAGGGACAGAGGGGTTTGGAGCAGTACTTC. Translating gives CSAKGQRGLEQYF.

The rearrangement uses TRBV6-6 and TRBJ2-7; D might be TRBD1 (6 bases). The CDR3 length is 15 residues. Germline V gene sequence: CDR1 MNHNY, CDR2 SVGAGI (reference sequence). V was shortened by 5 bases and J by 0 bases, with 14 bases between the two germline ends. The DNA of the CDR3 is TGTGCCAGCAGTGCCCGCGGACAGAGCTCCTACGAGCAGTACTTC. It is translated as CASSARGQSSYEQYF.

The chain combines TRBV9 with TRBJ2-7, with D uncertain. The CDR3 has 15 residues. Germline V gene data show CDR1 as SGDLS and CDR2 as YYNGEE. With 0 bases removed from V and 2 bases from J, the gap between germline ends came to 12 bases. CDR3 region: CASSVDVADAYEQYF. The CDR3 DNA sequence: TGTGCCAGCAGCGTAGACGTGGCGGACGCCTACGAGCAGTACTTC.